This T cell receptor beta chain was sequenced during a study of beta chain features in type 1 diabetes. The study, taken as a whole, reports: Highly expressing activated T cells could be over-counted with a cDNA template. Among patients with Type 1 diabetes, TCRB CDR3s were moderately but significantly shorter in every one of the four CD4+ subsets.

Trimming removed 8 bases at V and 4 bases at J, with 11 bases between. The CDR3 consists of 13 residues. Germline V gene lookup returns CDR1 MNHEY and CDR2 SVGAGI. Expressed TCRB transcripts were sequenced because the entire RNA isolate underwent reverse transcription. Some clones are missing from TCRdb's copy, which holds only in-frame ones; the method was immunoSEQ multiplex PCR. This sample has 550,000 to 850,000 clones, with under 15% found just once. This clone was counted only a few times. What it recognizes is unknown. The TCR comes from a man aged 18-30 years with type 1 diabetes. The chain links TRBV6-5 to TRBJ2-2; no clear D. The sequencing input was naive CD4+ T cells from blood. CDR3 bases: TGTGCCAGCCGGCTGACGGGCACCGGGGAGCTGTTTTTT. This codes for CASRLTGTGELFF.